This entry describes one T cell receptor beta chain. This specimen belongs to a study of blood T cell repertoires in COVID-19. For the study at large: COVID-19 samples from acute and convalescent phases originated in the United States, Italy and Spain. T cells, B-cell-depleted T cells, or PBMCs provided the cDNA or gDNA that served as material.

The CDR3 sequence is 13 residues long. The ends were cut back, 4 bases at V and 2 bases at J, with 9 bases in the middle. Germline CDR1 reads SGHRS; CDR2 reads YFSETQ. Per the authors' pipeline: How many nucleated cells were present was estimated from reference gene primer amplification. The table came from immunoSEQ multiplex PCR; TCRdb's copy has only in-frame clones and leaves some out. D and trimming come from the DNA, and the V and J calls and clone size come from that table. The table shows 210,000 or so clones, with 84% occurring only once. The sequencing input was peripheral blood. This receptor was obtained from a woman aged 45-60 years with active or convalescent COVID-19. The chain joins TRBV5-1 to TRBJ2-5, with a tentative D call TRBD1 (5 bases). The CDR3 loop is CASSPGHQETQYF. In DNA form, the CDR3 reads TGCGCCAGCAGCCCAGGACATCAAGAGACCCAGTACTTC. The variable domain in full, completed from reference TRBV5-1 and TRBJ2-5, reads KAGVTQTPRYLIKTRGQQVTLSCSPISGHRSVSWYQQTPGQGLQFLFEYFSETQRNKGNFPGRFSGRQFSNSRSEMNVSTLELGDSALYLCASSPGHQETQYFGPGTRLLVL.